The 17 T cell receptor beta chains in this list originate from one sample, sequenced in a study of PD-1 blockade in classical Hodgkin lymphoma. Autologous stem cell transplantation was followed by relapse in every patient, and brentuximab vedotin exposure varied. Sequenced by immunoSEQ multiplex PCR; TCRdb stores in-frame clones only, minus some. The table includes under 20,000 clones, about 66% detected once. Sequences were derived from peripheral blood mononuclear cells (PBMCs), sampled before the second cycle of nivolumab. The receptor source for this set is a human donor with classical Hodgkin lymphoma.

The chain uses TRBV28 and TRBJ2-3; no reliable D call. With 4 bases removed from V and 4 bases from J, the gap between germline ends came to 15 bases. Germline CDR1 is MDHEN and CDR2 is SYDVKM. The CDR3 loop spans 15 amino acids. The CDR3 DNA is TGTGCCAGCAGTTCCTTCTCCCATGGCTCAGATACGCAGTATTTT. Amino acids: CASSSFSHGSDTQYF.

This clone is a singleton in its sample. J is TRBJ1-1 and V is TRBV6-6; D is uncertain. Trimming stripped 3 bases from V and 4 bases from J, with 12 bases between. Germline CDR1 is MNHNY and CDR2 is SVGAGI (reference sequence). The CDR3 loop spans 14 amino acids. CDR3 DNA sequence: TGTGCCAGCAGTTATACCGGAGGGAGCACTGAAGCTTTCTTT. Translation: CASSYTGGSTEAFF.

The V gene is TRBV7-9, the J gene TRBJ1-3; D gene unclear. Germline V gene lookup returns CDR1 SEHNR and CDR2 FQNEAQ (reference sequence). Trimming took off 3 bases at V and 0 bases at J, with 6 bases between the two ends. The CDR3 sequence is 14 residues long. The CDR3 DNA reads as TGTGCCAGCAGCTTGGGTACCTCTGGAAACACCATATATTTT. Its translation: CASSLGTSGNTIYF.

This chain connects TRBV6-1 to TRBJ1-1, with unresolved D. V shed 1 base and J shed 5 bases, with 8 bases lying between them. Germline-derived CDR1 and CDR2 are MNHNS and SASEGT. The length of the CDR3 is 13 residues. The CDR3 spells CASSEGPWTEAFF. The DNA of the CDR3 is TGTGCCAGCAGTGAAGGCCCCTGGACTGAAGCTTTCTTT.

This clone was recorded a few times. The V and J genes are TRBV4-2 and TRBJ2-7; the D gene is possibly TRBD2 (6 bases). CDR1 and CDR2 (germline): LGHNA, YNFKEQ. V shed 1 base and J shed 2 bases, with 15 bases lying between them. There are 16 residues in the CDR3. The CDR3 DNA reads TGTGCCAGCAGCCAAGTTGAGGGAGGAGGGACCTACGAGCAGTACTTC. It yields the protein CASSQVEGGGTYEQYF.

The rearrangement links TRBV4-2 to TRBJ1-6, with TRBD1 identical over 7 bases. Trimming cost V 5 bases and J 6 bases; bases outside gene matches: 4. The CDR3 consists of 14 residues. From germline, CDR1 is LGHNA and CDR2 YNFKEQ. This chain's CDR3 is CASSLGQPNSPLHF. CDR3 coding DNA: TGTGCCAGCAGCTTGGGACAGCCTAATTCACCCCTCCACTTT.

The chain combines TRBV5-4 with TRBJ1-1, with TRBD1 matching over 7 bases. V shed 5 bases and J 6 bases; nucleotides not matched to a gene: 7. Germline V lookup: CDR1 SGHNT, CDR2 YYREEE (reference sequence). The CDR3 totals 13 residues. The CDR3 loop is CASRDDRAAEAFF. CDR3 DNA sequence: TGTGCCAGCAGGGATGACAGGGCGGCTGAAGCTTTCTTT.

The chain recombines TRBV4-1 with TRBJ2-1, with a possible D match to TRBD1 (5 bases). The CDR3 runs 13 residues. CDR1 and CDR2 (germline): MGHRA, YSYEKL. V was cut by 4 bases and J by 4 bases, with 8 bases left in between. The CDR3 loop is CASSPRQYNEQFF. The CDR3 coding sequence is TGCGCCAGCAGCCCCAGACAGTACAATGAGCAGTTCTTC.

This clone was recorded only once. The rearrangement joins TRBV11-2 to TRBJ2-7; 10 bases map to TRBD1. CDR3 length: 16 amino acids. V gave up 6 bases and J gave up 2 bases; unmatched junction bases: 10. Germline lookup yields CDR1 SGHAT and CDR2 FQNNGV. The CDR3 reads CASRATGGYEPYEQYF. CDR3 DNA sequence: TGTGCCAGCAGGGCGACAGGGGGCTATGAGCCCTACGAGCAGTACTTC. Full variable domain (remainder filled in from reference TRBV11-2 and TRBJ2-7): EAGVAQSPRYKIIEKRQSVAFWCNPISGHATLYWYQQILGQGPKLLIQFQNNGVVDDSQLPKDRFSAERLKGVDSTLKIQPAKLEDSAVYLCASRATGGYEPYEQYFGPGTRLTVT.

This clone was detected once. This chain connects TRBV11-2 to TRBJ2-4; D perhaps matches TRBD1 (5 bases). Germline V gives CDR1 SGHAT, CDR2 FQNNGV. The ends were cut back, 6 bases at V and 3 bases at J, with 12 bases in the middle. CDR3 length equals 14 residues. The CDR3 is CASSQGVGKNIQYF. CDR3 coding DNA: TGTGCCAGCAGTCAAGGGGTTGGCAAAAACATTCAGTACTTC.

This clone was counted a few times. The rearrangement uses TRBV4-1 and TRBJ1-3; TRBD1 is a possible D gene (6 bases). V was pared by 2 bases and J by 3 bases, with 14 bases between. Germline CDR1 reads MGHRA; CDR2 reads YSYEKL. The CDR3 is made up of 16 amino acids. In DNA form, the CDR3 reads TGCGCCAGCAGCCAATTTTTAAGGGGGATTGGAAACACCATATATTTT. Translation: CASSQFLRGIGNTIYF.

This sequence joins TRBV19 and TRBJ1-1; TRBD1 is a possible D gene (6 bases). Germline CDR1 and CDR2: LNHDA and SQIVND (reference sequence). V gave up 3 bases and J gave up 2 bases, with 16 bases separating them. This CDR3 comprises 16 residues. DNA for the CDR3: TGTGCCAGTAGTATTCTAAAGGGACATCGTAACACTGAAGCTTTCTTT. Translation: CASSILKGHRNTEAFF. Drawing the rest from reference TRBV19 and TRBJ1-1, the complete variable domain is DGGITQSPKYLFRKEGQNVTLSCEQNLNHDAMYWYRQDPGQGLRLIYYSQIVNDFQKGDIAEGYSVSREKKESFPLTVTSAQKNPTAFYLCASSILKGHRNTEAFFGQGTRLTVV.

V usage is TRBV5-1 and J usage is TRBJ2-1, with TRBD2 matching 7 bases. The V segment lost 0 bases and the J segment 6 bases; nucleotides outside the gene matches: 3. The CDR3 runs 14 residues. CDR1 and CDR2 from the germline V gene are SGHRS and YFSETQ. The CDR3 spells CASSLASGLNEQFF. Written as DNA, the CDR3 is TGCGCCAGCAGCTTGGCTAGCGGACTCAATGAGCAGTTCTTC.

The chain joins TRBV9 to TRBJ2-1, with 10 positions matching TRBD2. CDR3 length: 18 amino acids. V lost 0 bases, J lost 7 bases, and 13 bases stayed unmatched. Germline assignment: CDR1 SGDLS and CDR2 YYNGEE. This CDR3 reads CASSVAGRKASGRNEQFF. The CDR3 coding sequence is TGTGCCAGCAGCGTAGCTGGAAGGAAGGCTAGCGGGAGAAATGAGCAGTTCTTC. Filled out from reference TRBV9 and TRBJ2-1, the complete variable domain reads DSGVTQTPKHLITATGQRVTLRCSPRSGDLSVYWYQQSLDQGLQFLIQYYNGEERAKGNILERFSAQQFPDLHSELNLSSLELGDSALYFCASSVAGRKASGRNEQFFGPGTRLTVL.

The chain uses TRBV5-1 and TRBJ2-5; D is ambiguous. V was clipped by 0 bases and J by 14 bases, with 17 bases between them. The length of the CDR3 is 13 residues. The germline CDR1 and CDR2 sequences are SGHRS and YFSETQ. In DNA form, the CDR3 reads TGCGCCAGCAGCTTGGGGGATAACTCAAATGTCTACTTC. As protein: CASSLGDNSNVYF. Looking up the rest from reference TRBV5-1 and TRBJ2-5 gives the full variable domain: KAGVTQTPRYLIKTRGQQVTLSCSPISGHRSVSWYQQTPGQGLQFLFEYFSETQRNKGNFPGRFSGRQFSNSRSEMNVSTLELGDSALYLCASSLGDNSNVYFGPGTRLLVL.

The chain joins TRBV19 to TRBJ2-2, with 12 bases that match TRBD2. CDR3 length: 15 residues. The junction had 2 bases not matched to a gene; V was cut back by 3 bases and J by 6 bases. Looked up from germline, CDR1 is LNHDA and CDR2 is SQIVND (reference sequence). CDR3 amino acids: CASSMLAGGPGELFF. The CDR3 coding sequence is TGTGCCAGTAGTATGCTAGCGGGAGGGCCCGGGGAGCTGTTTTTT.

This clone was detected a few times. This rearrangement joins TRBV15 to TRBJ2-7, with D perhaps TRBD2 (6 bases). This CDR3 has 16 amino acids. Trimming stripped 1 base from V and 7 bases from J, with 20 bases between. Germline V gives CDR1 LNHNV, CDR2 YYDKDF (reference sequence). CDR3 sequence: CATSRGGTVGFGEQYF. In nucleotides, the CDR3 is TGTGCCACCAGCAGAGGCGGGACGGTGGGCTTCGGGGAGCAGTACTTC.